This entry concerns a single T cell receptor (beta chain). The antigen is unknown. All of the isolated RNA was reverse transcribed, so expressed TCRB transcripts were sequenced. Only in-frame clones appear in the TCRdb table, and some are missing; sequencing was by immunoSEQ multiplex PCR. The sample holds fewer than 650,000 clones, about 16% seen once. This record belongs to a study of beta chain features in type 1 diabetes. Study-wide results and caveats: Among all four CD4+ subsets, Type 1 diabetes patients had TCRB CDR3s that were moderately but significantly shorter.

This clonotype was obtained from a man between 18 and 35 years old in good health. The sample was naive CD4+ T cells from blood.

The chain's CDR3 is CASSFQTSGARNEQFF. The CDR3 bases are TGTGCCAGCAGTTTCCAGACTAGCGGGGCCAGAAATGAGCAGTTCTTC. This sequence joins TRBV28 and TRBJ2-1; 11 nucleotides line up with TRBD2. Germline CDR1 and CDR2: MDHEN and SYDVKM. The CDR3 runs to 16 residues. V was pared by 3 bases and J by 7 bases, with 8 bases of the junction left unmatched.